This TCR beta chain is drawn from a study of shared clonotypes between healthy human individuals. The CDR3 length is 12 residues. CDR1 is LNHDA, CDR2 SQIVND, per germline (reference sequence). The study enrolled healthy HIV-negative adults without recent acute infections or vaccinations as donors. Nashville, Tennessee was home to all donors, who were Caucasian adults. Each unsorted PBMC replicate got 300 ng genomic DNA, tens of thousands of genomes. Measured with immunoSEQ multiplex PCR; TCRdb has only the in-frame clones, and not every one. The sample has some 530,000 clones, 81% seen once. Sequencing was done on a sample of PBMCs. V gene TRBV19 combines with J gene TRBJ2-7; D gene unclear. The origin of this receptor is a woman between 40 and 55 years old in good health. Some clones in this sample may be carry-over from other donors' samples. The CDR3 is CDSSRRAYEQYF. DNA of the CDR3: TGTGACTCAAGCCGCCGGGCCTACGAGCAGTACTTC.